The 21 T cell receptor beta chains below were found in one sample sequenced in a study of cytomegalovirus exposure and HLA in healthy donors. The primer mix had 60 Vbeta and 13 Jbeta primers. Sequenced by immunoSEQ multiplex PCR; TCRdb stores in-frame clones only, minus some. The table records roughly 190,000 clones, 70% to 80% of them present only once. The sequencing input was PBMCs. The origin of the receptors is a woman in her 30s in good health and CMV-seropositive.

The chain recombines TRBV30 with TRBJ1-2; 9 bases match TRBD1. Germline trimming cut 5 bases from V and 4 bases from J; bases unmatched to any gene: 8. Per germline, CDR1 GTSNPN and CDR2 SVGIG (reference sequence). CDR3 length: 14 amino acids. In DNA, the CDR3 is TGTGCCTGGTCACAGGGGGCGCTAGGCTATGGCTACACCTTC. This gives the protein CAWSQGALGYGYTF. The full variable domain, rest sourced from reference TRBV30 and TRBJ1-2, is SQTIHQWPATLVQPVGSPLSLECTVEGTSNPNLYWYRQAAGRGLQLLFYSVGIGQISSEVPQNLSASRPQDRQFILSSKKLLLSDSGFYLCAWSQGALGYGYTFGSGTRLTVV.

This clone was seen only once. V is TRBV6-5 and J is TRBJ1-1, with D hard to call. The CDR3 sequence is 15 residues long. V dropped 0 bases and J dropped 1 base, with 9 bases sitting between them. The germline V gene encodes CDR1 MNHEY and CDR2 SVGAGI. CDR3 loop: CASSYSGHGNTEAFF. DNA of the CDR3: TGTGCCAGCAGTTACTCTGGGCACGGGAACACTGAAGCTTTCTTT.

The chain links TRBV9 to TRBJ2-1; D is uncertain. Trimming shortened V by 3 bases and J by 6 bases, and 10 bases separated the two germline ends. The V gene's germline CDR1 is SGDLS and CDR2 YYNGEE. The CDR3 loop spans 13 amino acids. CDR3 sequence: CASSASGFNEQFF. The CDR3 region has the DNA TGTGCCAGCAGCGCATCCGGGTTCAATGAGCAGTTCTTC.

The chain links TRBV9 to TRBJ1-4; D is unclear. V lost 0 bases to trimming and J lost 4 bases, with 10 bases between them. Germline V gives CDR1 SGDLS, CDR2 YYNGEE. The CDR3 runs to 15 residues. The DNA for the CDR3 is TGTGCCAGCAGCGTAGGGGGAGCAGGTAATGAAAAACTGTTTTTT. This sequence encodes CASSVGGAGNEKLFF.

The J gene is TRBJ1-2, the V gene TRBV7-8; D is ambiguous. Germline V CDR1 and CDR2: SGHVS, FQNEAQ. V lost 7 bases to trimming and J lost 2 bases, with 14 bases between them. The CDR3 sequence is 14 residues long. In DNA, the CDR3 is TGTGCCAGCACCAGTCCCCCCTTAAACTATGGCTACACCTTC. Amino acids: CASTSPPLNYGYTF. Variable domain in full (rest from reference TRBV7-8 and TRBJ1-2): GAGVSQSPRYKVAKRGQDVALRCDPISGHVSLFWYQQALGQGPEFLTYFQNEAQLDKSGLPSDRFFAERPEGSVSTLKIQRTQQEDSAVYLCASTSPPLNYGYTFGSGTRLTVV.

The genes are TRBV18 and TRBJ1-5, with 8 bases matching TRBD1. The CDR3 sequence is 16 residues long. The J segment lost 6 bases and the V segment lost 4 bases, leaving 11 bases of the junction unmatched. Germline V gives CDR1 KGHSH, CDR2 LQKENI. The CDR3 DNA follows: TGTGCCAGCTCACTATCTACAGGGGGATGGTCTCAGCCCCAGCATTTT. This codes for CASSLSTGGWSQPQHF.

The genes are TRBV5-6 and TRBJ2-3; TRBD2 matches at 8 bases. Losses at the gene ends were 5 bases for V and 6 bases for J; bases not matched to a gene: 5. The germline CDR1 and CDR2 sequences are SGHDT and YYEEEE. The CDR3 consists of 13 residues. CDR3 DNA: TGTGCCAGCAGGACGGGGGGGAGGGATACGCAGTATTTT. Its translation: CASRTGGRDTQYF.

For the CDR3, the DNA is TGTGCCAGCAGTGAGACCGGGACAGGGGCCTACGAGCAGTACTTC. Protein product: CASSETGTGAYEQYF. This rearrangement joins TRBV6-1 to TRBJ2-7; 10 bases fit TRBD1. From germline, CDR1 is MNHNS and CDR2 SASEGT. V trimming: 3 bases; J trimming: 2 bases; junction bases outside the gene matches: 4. The CDR3 is made up of 15 amino acids.

V and J are TRBV18 and TRBJ1-2, with D possibly matching TRBD1 (5 bases). V shed 0 bases and J shed 2 bases, with 10 bases lying between them. The CDR3 runs 15 residues. Germline CDR1 and CDR2: KGHSH and LQKENI. This CDR3 reads CASSPPGQNNYGYTF. The DNA for the CDR3 is TGTGCCAGCTCACCACCGGGGCAGAACAACTATGGCTACACCTTC.

V is TRBV5-1 and J is TRBJ1-1, with D tentatively TRBD1 (6 bases). CDR1 is SGHRS, CDR2 YFSETQ, per germline. With 4 bases removed from V and 10 bases from J, the gap between germline ends came to 20 bases. The CDR3 sequence is 14 residues long. CDR3 DNA sequence: TGCGCCAGCAGCGTTGACAACAGGGCTGTACCAGCTTTCTTT. Translated, it gives CASSVDNRAVPAFF.

The chain combines TRBV5-1 with TRBJ2-7; 10 nucleotides agree with TRBD2. The CDR3 length is 17 residues. CDR1 and CDR2 (germline): SGHRS, YFSETQ. The junction had 12 bases not matched to a gene; V was cut back by 4 bases and J by 2 bases. This CDR3 reads CASSPGLAELEPYEQYF. CDR3 DNA sequence: TGCGCCAGCAGCCCAGGACTAGCGGAACTAGAGCCCTACGAGCAGTACTTC.

V is TRBV5-4 and J is TRBJ1-1, with 7 bases identical to TRBD1. Trimming removed 9 bases from V and 4 bases from J; junction bases left unmatched: 12. There are 14 residues in the CDR3. Germline V gene lookup returns CDR1 SGHNT and CDR2 YYREEE (reference sequence). The CDR3 DNA reads as TGTGCCATCCCCGGAAGGGGGCCCAGCACTGAAGCTTTCTTT. As protein: CAIPGRGPSTEAFF.

A few counts support this clone. The chain is built from TRBV30 and TRBJ2-1; possibly TRBD2 for D (5 bases). Germline V gives CDR1 GTSNPN, CDR2 SVGIG (reference sequence). The CDR3 runs 13 residues. CDR3 bases: TGTGCACTGGAGGTCACGCGGTCCAATGAGCAGTTCTTC. It encodes CALEVTRSNEQFF.

The V call is TRBV19, the J call TRBJ1-5; D not resolved. The CDR3 extends over 12 amino acids. V shed 7 bases and J shed 9 bases, with 13 bases lying between them. Germline assignment: CDR1 LNHDA and CDR2 SQIVND (reference sequence). The CDR3 is CASNPPLRPQHF. CDR3 in DNA: TGTGCCAGTAATCCCCCCTTGAGGCCCCAGCATTTT.

The chain joins TRBV7-9 to TRBJ2-7; a weak D match, TRBD1 (6 bases). The CDR3 is 14 amino acids. V was cut by 1 base and J by 5 bases, with 12 bases left in between. The germline V gene encodes CDR1 SEHNR and CDR2 FQNEAQ (reference sequence). The CDR3 loop reads CASSLVTGIHEQYF. The DNA of the CDR3 is TGTGCCAGCAGCTTAGTTACAGGGATCCACGAGCAGTACTTC. The whole variable domain, remainder taken from reference TRBV7-9 and TRBJ2-7, is DTGVSQNPRHKITKRGQNVTFRCDPISEHNRLYWYRQTLGQGPEFLTYFQNEAQLEKSRLLSDRFSAERPKGSFSTLEIQRTEQGDSAMYLCASSLVTGIHEQYFGPGTRLTVT.

The chain is built from TRBV29-1 and TRBJ2-3; 9 positions agree with TRBD2. Per the germline V gene, CDR1 is SQVTM and CDR2 is ANQGSEA. The CDR3 sequence is 16 residues long. With V trimmed by 3 bases and J by 1 base, 8 bases remained unmatched. CDR3 in amino acids: CSVEGSAGGRTDTQYF. The CDR3, as DNA: TGCAGCGTTGAGGGATCGGCGGGGGGGCGCACAGATACGCAGTATTTT.

The chain couples TRBV29-1 to TRBJ1-1; D not certain. The V end was cut by 7 bases, the J end by 0 bases, with 9 bases between. Germline V gene data show CDR1 as SQVTM and CDR2 as ANQGSEA. This CDR3 contains 12 residues. The CDR3: CSGIGLNTEAFF. Here the CDR3 DNA reads TGCAGCGGTATTGGCCTGAACACTGAAGCTTTCTTT. The full variable domain, rest sourced from reference TRBV29-1 and TRBJ1-1, is SAVISQKPSRDICQRGTSLTIQCQVDSQVTMMFWYRQQPGQSLTLIATANQGSEATYESGFVIDKFPISRPNLTFSTLTVSNMSPEDSSIYLCSGIGLNTEAFFGQGTRLTVV.

The V and J genes are TRBV7-2 and TRBJ2-1; TRBD1 matches 7 bases. The CDR3 covers 14 residues. Germline trimming cut 5 bases from V and 9 bases from J; bases unmatched to any gene: 10. CDR1 SGHTA and CDR2 FQGNSA come from the germline V gene. CDR3 nucleotide sequence: TGTGCCAGCAGCCTAGGGACAGTCTATATTGAGCAGTTCTTC. As protein: CASSLGTVYIEQFF. The full variable domain, completed using reference TRBV7-2 and TRBJ2-1, is GAGVSQSPSNKVTEKGKDVELRCDPISGHTALYWYRQSLGQGLEFLIYFQGNSAPDKSGLPSDRFSAERTGGSVSTLTIQRTQQEDSAVYLCASSLGTVYIEQFFGPGTRLTVL.

The CDR3 loop reads CASSLISSGANVLTF. The CDR3 bases are TGTGCCAGCAGCTTGATATCCTCTGGGGCCAACGTCCTGACTTTC. V is TRBV5-6 and J is TRBJ2-6; D gene unclear. Germline V CDR1 and CDR2: SGHDT, YYEEEE. V was cut by 1 base and J by 0 bases, with 5 bases left in between. The CDR3 covers 15 residues.

The gene calls are TRBV28 and TRBJ1-5; possibly TRBD1 for D (6 bases). This CDR3 has 14 amino acids. Germline CDR1 and CDR2: MDHEN and SYDVKM. Trimming removed 2 bases at V and 6 bases at J, with 11 bases between. CDR3 coding DNA: TGTGCCAGCAGTTTAACAGGGAAGGGTCAGCCCCAGCATTTT. It codes for CASSLTGKGQPQHF.

The chain recombines TRBV4-3 with TRBJ2-3, with 9 positions matching TRBD1. CDR3 length: 16 amino acids. Germline CDR1 and CDR2: LGHNA and YSLEER. After removal of 0 bases from V and 5 bases from J, the junction contained 6 bases not matched to a gene. CDR3 protein: CASSQDRQGVGDTQYF. The CDR3 nucleotides are TGCGCCAGCAGCCAAGATCGACAGGGGGTTGGAGATACGCAGTATTTT.